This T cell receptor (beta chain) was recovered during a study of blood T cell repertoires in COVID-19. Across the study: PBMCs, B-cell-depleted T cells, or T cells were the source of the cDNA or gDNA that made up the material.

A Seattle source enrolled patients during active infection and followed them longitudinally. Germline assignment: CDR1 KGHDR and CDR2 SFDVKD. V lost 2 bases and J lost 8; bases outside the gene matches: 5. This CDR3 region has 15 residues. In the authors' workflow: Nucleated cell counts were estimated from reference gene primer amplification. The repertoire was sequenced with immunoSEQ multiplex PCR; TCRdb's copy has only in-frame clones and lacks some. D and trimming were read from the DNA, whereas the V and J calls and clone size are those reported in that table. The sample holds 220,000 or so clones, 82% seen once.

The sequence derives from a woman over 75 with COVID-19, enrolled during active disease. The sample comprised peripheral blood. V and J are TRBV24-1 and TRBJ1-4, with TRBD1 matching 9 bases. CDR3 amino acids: CATSDSGTGNEKLFF. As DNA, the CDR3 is TGTGCCACCAGTGATTCCGGGACAGGGAACGAAAAACTGTTTTTT.